This T cell receptor (beta chain) was obtained from a study of T cell responses to AZD1222 COVID-19 vaccine. Measured with immunoSEQ multiplex PCR; TCRdb has only the in-frame clones, and not every one. In the table there are 75,000 to 90,000 clones, about 92% of which are singletons. The TCR was taken from an adult who received the AZD1222 COVID-19 vaccine. The sample in question was peripheral blood, obtained 28 days after the second AZD1222 dose.

CDR3: CSASSPTAYEQYF. Written as DNA, the CDR3 is TGCAGTGCTAGTAGCCCGACAGCCTACGAGCAGTACTTC. The chain couples TRBV20-1 to TRBJ2-7; the D gene is possibly TRBD1 (5 bases). CDR3 length: 13 residues. The ends were cut back, 3 bases at V and 2 bases at J, with 11 bases in the middle. The germline V gene encodes CDR1 DFQATT and CDR2 SNEGSKA (reference sequence).